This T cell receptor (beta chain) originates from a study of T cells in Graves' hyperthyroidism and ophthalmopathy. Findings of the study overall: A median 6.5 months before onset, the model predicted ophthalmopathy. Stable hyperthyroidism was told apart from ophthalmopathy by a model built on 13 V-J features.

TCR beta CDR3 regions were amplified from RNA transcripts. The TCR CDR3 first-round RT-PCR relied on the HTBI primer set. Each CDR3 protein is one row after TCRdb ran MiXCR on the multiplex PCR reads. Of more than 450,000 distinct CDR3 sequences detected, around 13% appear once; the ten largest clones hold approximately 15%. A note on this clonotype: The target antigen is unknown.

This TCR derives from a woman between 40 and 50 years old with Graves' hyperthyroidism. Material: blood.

CDR3 sequence: CSAEWGTSIPDTQYF. Written as DNA, the CDR3 is TGCAGCGCCGAGTGGGGGACTAGTATACCAGATACGCAGTATTTT. V usage is TRBV29-1 and J usage is TRBJ2-3, with 8 bases matching TRBD2. The CDR3 has 15 amino acids. The germline gives CDR1 SQVTM, CDR2 ANQGSEA. J was trimmed by 4 bases and V by 7 bases; bases with no gene match: 13.